The rows below give T cell receptor beta chains drawn from one sample of a study of Graves' ophthalmopathy and Graves' hyperthyroidism. Via MiXCR, TCRdb re-called the multiplex PCR reads, giving one row per CDR3 protein. The table includes approximately 1.2 million distinct CDR3 sequences, roughly 35% detected once. Sequencing was performed on peripheral blood or thyroid tissue (not recorded which). Every receptor here comes from an adult man with Graves' hyperthyroidism. The CDR3 runs from the conserved cysteine through the conserved F or W. A D gene is named only where the DNA matches it firmly. Clone size is shown for a subset of rows, as once, few, many or a class of expanded clone.

len	d_gene	v_gene	j_gene	abundance	CDR3nt	CDR3aa
14	TRBD2	TRBV12-3/TRBV12-4	TRBJ2-7	many	TGTGCCAGCAGTTTCGGACTAGCGGGATACGAGCAGTACTTC	CASSFGLAGYEQYF
13	TRBD1	TRBV29-1	TRBJ2-7	NA	TGCAGCGTAGGTGGGACAGCAACCTACGAGCAGTACTTC	CSVGGTATYEQYF
13	NA	TRBV27	TRBJ1-1	NA	TGTGCCAGCAGTTTCAGTACCGTCAGCGAAGCTTTCTTT	CASSFSTVSEAFF
13	TRBD1	TRBV7-9	TRBJ1-2	few	TGTGCCGCTGGTACAGGGGACGTCTATGGCTACACCTTC	CAAGTGDVYGYTF
14	NA	TRBV15	TRBJ1-6	many	TGTGCCACCAGCACCACCTCAGGAAATTCACCCCTCCACTTT	CATSTTSGNSPLHF
13	NA	TRBV19	TRBJ1-1	many	TGTGCCAGTAGTATCCCAGGGAGTACTGAAGCTTTCTTT	CASSIPGSTEAFF
15	TRBD1	TRBV3-1	TRBJ1-1	few	TGTGCCAGCAGCCACCGGACAGGGTCGCTCACTGAAGCTTTCTTT	CASSHRTGSLTEAFF
18	TRBD1	TRBV7-6	TRBJ1-2	many	TGTGCCAGCAGCCCAGGGAGGGGACAGGGTTCGTCTGTCTATGGCTACACCTTC	CASSPGRGQGSSVYGYTF
16	TRBD2	TRBV6-2/TRBV6-3	TRBJ2-5	NA	TGTGCCAGCAGGCGTAGCGGGATGGGTGGACAAGAGACCCAGTACTTC	CASRRSGMGGQETQYF
12	NA	TRBV29-1	TRBJ2-7	many	TGCAGCGTAGGGGAGGTCTCCTACGAGCAGTACTTC	CSVGEVSYEQYF
14	NA	TRBV7-9	TRBJ2-2	many	TGTGCCAGCCAGGTCGGGAGAGAGAGCGGGGAGCTGTTTTTT	CASQVGRESGELFF
14	NA	TRBV7-8	TRBJ2-5	NA	TGTGCCAGCAGTTTGGGGACTTTCAGTGAGACCCAGTACTTC	CASSLGTFSETQYF
12	TRBD1	TRBV25-1	TRBJ2-7	NA	TGTGCCATCTCAAGACAGGGGGCCGAGCAGTACTTC	CAISRQGAEQYF
12	TRBD1	TRBV10-3	TRBJ2-2	NA	TGTGCCATCAGGAACCGGGACAGGGGGCTGTTTTTT	CAIRNRDRGLFF
14	NA	TRBV20-1	TRBJ2-7	many	TGCAGTGCCCGACCTTTTGTCTATCCCTACGAGCAGTACTTC	CSARPFVYPYEQYF
15	NA	TRBV29-1	TRBJ1-3	NA	TGCAGCGTTGAAGATCGGGGAGGTTTCGGAAACACCATATATTTT	CSVEDRGGFGNTIYF
19	TRBD1	TRBV6-2/TRBV6-3	TRBJ1-5	NA	TGTGCCAGCAGTTATCTTCTCGGCGACAGGGCAAGGTTGAATCAGCCCCAGCATTTT	CASSYLLGDRARLNQPQHF
13	NA	TRBV24-1	TRBJ2-5	NA	TGTGCCACCAGTGGGACGAACAAGGGGCAGACGTACTTC	CATSGTNKGQTYF
14	NA	TRBV6-5	TRBJ1-4	many	TGTGCCAGCAGTTCCCCGGACCTGGGCTGGAAACTGTTTTTT	CASSSPDLGWKLFF
19	TRBD2	TRBV20-1	TRBJ2-7	few	TGCAGTGCTAGGGTTTCCGCCAGGGGGACTAGCGGTCGGTCCTACGAGCAGTACTTC	CSARVSARGTSGRSYEQYF
18	NA	TRBV28	TRBJ1-5	NA	TGTGCCAGCAGCCCTACGGATGTCCTAATAACAGCCAATCAGCCCCAGCATTTT	CASSPTDVLITANQPQHF
15	TRBD2	TRBV11-2	TRBJ2-7	few	TGTGCCAGCAGCAGAGCCACTAGCGGGAGCTACGAGCAGTACTTC	CASSRATSGSYEQYF
14	NA	TRBV2	TRBJ2-7	few	TGTGCCAGCAGCGTTACAGGGTTCGGTGGCGAGCAGTACTTC	CASSVTGFGGEQYF
14	NA	TRBV11-2	TRBJ1-2	NA	TGTGCCAGCAGCTTAGAGTTAGCAGGCTGTGGCTACACCTTC	CASSLELAGCGYTF
16	NA	TRBV7-8	TRBJ1-2	NA	TGTGCCAGCAGCCCCAGCGTCGGGGGGGGTAACTATGGCTACACCTTC	CASSPSVGGGNYGYTF
14	TRBD2	TRBV14	TRBJ2-7	few	TGTGCCAGCAGCCAGTCGGTAGCGGGAGACGAGCAGTACTTC	CASSQSVAGDEQYF
15	NA	TRBV11-3	TRBJ2-2	few	TGTGCCACTGCGAGGGGCCTGGGAGACACCGGGGAGCTGTTTTTT	CATARGLGDTGELFF
14	TRBD2	TRBV27	TRBJ2-7	few	TGTGCCAGCAGTTTTGTTAGCGGGTCATCCGAGCAGTACTTC	CASSFVSGSSEQYF
13	TRBD2	TRBV5-1	TRBJ2-5	NA	TGCGCCAGCAGCCCCAGGGAGGGAGAGACCCAGTACTTC	CASSPREGETQYF
15	NA	TRBV7-2	TRBJ2-5	NA	TGTGCCAGCAGCCCTTTTGGGGGAGCCGGTGAGACCCAGTACTTC	CASSPFGGAGETQYF